The 31 T cell receptor beta chains listed next were all sequenced from one sample in a study of blood T cells in healthy people across ages. The second PCR ran roughly 6 to 11 cycles with a sample-barcoded 5' primer and J-beta primers. TCRdb used MiXCR to reprocess the 5' RACE reads, holding one entry per CDR3 protein. The table lists 650,000 to 1,000,000 distinct CDR3 sequences, 46% of them singletons, with less than 20% in the top ten. Material for sequencing was blood. These receptor sequences come from a man older than 75 in good health.

This CDR3 is CASSNGGRATDTQYF. The CDR3 DNA is TGTGCCAGCAGCAACGGCGGGAGAGCCACAGATACGCAGTATTTT. The chain employs TRBV7-3 and TRBJ2-3; 7 nucleotides match TRBD2. In germline, CDR1 is SGHTA, CDR2 FQGTGA. With V trimmed by 5 bases and J by 2 bases, 7 bases remained unmatched. This CDR3 comprises 15 residues.

In this sample, this clonotype turned up a few times. This chain joins TRBV4-3 and TRBJ2-7, with 8 bases that match TRBD1. Germline trimming cut 3 bases from V and 2 bases from J; bases unmatched to any gene: 3. There are 14 residues in the CDR3. Germline loops: CDR1 LGHNA, CDR2 YSLEER. In DNA form, the CDR3 reads TGCGCCAGCAGCCACGGACAGGGTCCCTACGAGCAGTACTTC. Protein product: CASSHGQGPYEQYF.

This clonotype has only a few counts. V is TRBV5-1 and J is TRBJ2-2, with D tentatively TRBD1 or TRBD2 (5 bases each). CDR3 length: 15 amino acids. Trimming cost V 0 bases and J 4 bases, with 10 bases left between them. CDR1 and CDR2 from the germline V gene are SGHRS and YFSETQ. The CDR3 nucleotides read TGCGCCAGCAGCTTGGCCGAGGGGAGCACCGGGGAGCTGTTTTTT. Protein product: CASSLAEGSTGELFF.

This clonotype was seen repeatedly, ten times or more. The chain is built from TRBV18 and TRBJ2-7, with 7 bases matching TRBD1. The J segment lost 5 bases and the V segment lost 5 bases, leaving 6 bases of the junction unmatched. From germline, CDR1 is KGHSH and CDR2 LQKENI. The CDR3 covers 13 residues. In DNA form, the CDR3 reads TGTGCCAGCTCAGCGACAGGGAATAACGAGCAGTACTTC. This sequence encodes CASSATGNNEQYF.

V usage is TRBV20-1 and J usage is TRBJ2-7; 9 positions match TRBD1. V was clipped by 4 bases and J by 5 bases; unmatched bases: 3. The CDR3 has 12 residues. Germline assignment: CDR1 DFQATT and CDR2 SNEGSKA (reference sequence). The CDR3 region is CSATGQGHEQYF. For the CDR3, the DNA is TGCAGTGCTACGGGACAGGGCCACGAGCAGTACTTC.

To note about this clonotype: A junction boundary mismatches the germline segment, possibly from a read error. The chain couples TRBV4-2 to TRBJ2-1; unclear D gene. This CDR3 comprises 15 residues. In germline, CDR1 is LGHNA, CDR2 YNFKEQ. The CDR3 nucleotides read TGTGCCTGCAGCCAAGATCTAGTGGTCTACAATGAGCAGTTCTTC. It is translated as CACSQDLVVYNEQFF.

This clonotype was seen only a few times. The chain links TRBV2 to TRBJ2-1; D remains unclear. The CDR3 length is 17 residues. Trimming removed 4 bases at V and 5 bases at J, with 21 bases between. In germline, CDR1 is SNHLY, CDR2 FYNNEI. The CDR3 loop is CASSASELRFANNEQFF. The CDR3 bases are TGTGCCAGCAGTGCCTCTGAACTCCGGTTTGCTAACAATGAGCAGTTCTTC. The full variable domain, completed using reference TRBV2 and TRBJ2-1, is EPEVTQTPSHQVTQMGQEVILRCVPISNHLYFYWYRQILGQKVEFLVSFYNNEISEKSEIFDDQFSVERPDGSNFTLKIRSTKLEDSAMYFCASSASELRFANNEQFFGPGTRLTVL.

This chain connects TRBV5-6 to TRBJ1-3; 8 bases are shared with TRBD1. The CDR3 runs to 17 residues. Germline-derived CDR1 and CDR2 are SGHDT and YYEEEE. V shed 0 bases, J shed 0 bases, and the junction held 5 bases outside the gene matches. CDR3 residues: CASSLGWTGSSGNTIYF. The DNA of the CDR3 is TGTGCCAGCAGCTTGGGATGGACAGGGAGCTCTGGAAACACCATATATTTT. The full variable domain, completed using reference TRBV5-6 and TRBJ1-3, is DAGVTQSPTHLIKTRGQQVTLRCSPKSGHDTVSWYQQALGQGPQFIFQYYEEEERQRGNFPDRFSGHQFPNYSSELNVNALLLGDSALYLCASSLGWTGSSGNTIYFGEGSWLTVV.

The rearrangement uses TRBV28 and TRBJ1-1; D perhaps matches TRBD1 (5 bases). The V end lost 5 bases, the J end lost 1 base, and 11 bases lay between the germline ends. The germline CDR1 and CDR2 sequences are MDHEN and SYDVKM. The CDR3 has 14 amino acids. The CDR3 region is CASSRTRANTEAFF. The CDR3 DNA reads as TGTGCCAGCAGTCGGACAAGGGCGAACACTGAAGCTTTCTTT.

This clonotype turned up a few times. The chain has TRBV6-5 and TRBJ2-5, with 8 bases that match TRBD2. This CDR3 has 15 amino acids. The V and J ends lost 2 bases and 2 bases, in that order; junction bases with no gene match: 4. The germline CDR1 and CDR2 sequences are MNHEY and SVGAGI. DNA of the CDR3: TGTGCCAGCAGTTACGCGGGAGGACGACAAGAGACCCAGTACTTC. Residues: CASSYAGGRQETQYF.

This chain joins TRBV11-2 and TRBJ2-4; 8 nucleotides align to TRBD2. There are 17 residues in the CDR3. V shed 4 bases, J shed 2 bases, and the junction held 10 bases outside the gene matches. The germline gives CDR1 SGHAT, CDR2 FQNNGV. As DNA, the CDR3 is TGTGCCAGCAGCTGGGACACGGGCGGGGGGACCAAAAACATTCAGTACTTC. Protein product: CASSWDTGGGTKNIQYF.

This chain connects TRBV20-1 to TRBJ1-2; 8 nucleotides align to TRBD1. The trim removed 5 bases at V and 6 bases at J, leaving 5 bases unmatched. This CDR3 is 12 amino acids long. Germline V CDR1 and CDR2: DFQATT, SNEGSKA (reference sequence). For the CDR3, the DNA is TGCAGTGCTCCACAGGGGGGCCATGGCTACACCTTC. It translates to CSAPQGGHGYTF.

CDR3 DNA: TGTGCCACCAGTGATTTAAACGAGCCCCAGCATTTT. Amino acids: CATSDLNEPQHF. V and J are TRBV24-1 and TRBJ1-5, with D unresolved. The CDR3 covers 12 residues. Germline CDR1 reads KGHDR; CDR2 reads SFDVKD. Trimming cost V 1 base and J 8 bases, with 5 bases left between them.

This clonotype was seen at least ten times. The chain has TRBV28 and TRBJ2-6, with 13 bases aligning to TRBD2. The CDR3 loop spans 18 amino acids. V trimming: 11 bases; J trimming: 0 bases; junction bases outside the gene matches: 10. CDR1 MDHEN and CDR2 SYDVKM come from the germline V gene. This chain's CDR3 is CACDGTSGVISGANVLTF. CDR3 nucleotide sequence: TGTGCCTGCGACGGGACTAGCGGGGTGATCTCTGGGGCCAACGTCCTGACTTTC.

This clonotype was picked up many times. J is TRBJ2-7 and V is TRBV12-3 or TRBV12-4, with 7 bases aligning to TRBD1. CDR3 length: 12 residues. Trimming removed 4 bases from V and 6 bases from J; junction bases left unmatched: 3. The CDR3 region has the DNA TGTGCCAGCAGTTCGACAGGGTCCGAGCAGTACTTC. Translating gives CASSSTGSEQYF.

There are a few counts of this clonotype. The chain links TRBV3-1 to TRBJ1-1; TRBD1 is a possible D gene (6 bases). Trimming removed 4 bases from V and 1 base from J, with 10 bases in between. This CDR3 has 14 amino acids. Germline assignment: CDR1 LGHDT and CDR2 YNNKEL (reference sequence). For the CDR3, the DNA is TGTGCCAGCAGCCGCCTACAGGGGAACACTGAAGCTTTCTTT. Translating it yields CASSRLQGNTEAFF.

The chain uses TRBV29-1 and TRBJ2-5, with D unresolved. The J call may be mistaken, given a closer DNA end match to TRBJ2-1. CDR1 and CDR2 (germline): SQVTM, ANQGSEA. This CDR3 is 12 amino acids long. CDR3 sequence (DNA): TGCAGCGTTGGGAGAAATTCTGAGACCCAGTTCTTC. This encodes CSVGRNSETQFF.

The CDR3 DNA follows: TGCGCCAGCAGCCCCGTCTCGACTAGCGGGAGGTTTGATGAGACCCAGTACTTC. As protein: CASSPVSTSGRFDETQYF. The chain carries TRBV4-3 and TRBJ2-5, with 13 bases matching TRBD2. Looked up from germline, CDR1 is LGHNA and CDR2 is YSLEER. This CDR3 contains 18 residues. V shed 4 bases and J 5 bases; nucleotides not matched to a gene: 13.

The J gene is TRBJ2-7, the V gene TRBV20-1; D is perhaps TRBD1 or TRBD2 (5 bases each). The J call is doubtful: the DNA matches TRBJ2-5 better. The CDR3 is 14 residues long. Germline V gene lookup returns CDR1 DFQATT and CDR2 SNEGSKA (reference sequence). CDR3 sequence: CSASWGNRKETQYF. Here the CDR3 DNA reads TGCAGTGCTAGCTGGGGGAACCGGAAAGAGACCCAGTACTTC.

The CDR3 reads CASSTAGLAGGSEQFF. The CDR3 DNA is TGTGCCAGTAGCACCGCGGGACTAGCGGGAGGCAGTGAGCAGTTCTTC. The chain is built from TRBV19 and TRBJ2-1; TRBD2 matches 15 bases. The V and J ends lost 6 bases and 9 bases, in that order; junction bases with no gene match: 9. From germline, CDR1 is LNHDA and CDR2 SQIVND (reference sequence). The CDR3 is made up of 16 amino acids.

The CDR3 loop reads CASSPKDRGRLNEQFF. CDR3 in DNA: TGTGCCAGCAGTCCTAAGGACAGGGGGCGGCTAAATGAGCAGTTCTTC. The chain employs TRBV28 and TRBJ2-1; 11 bases are a match to TRBD1. The V and J ends lost 5 bases and 7 bases, in that order; junction bases with no gene match: 10. The length of the CDR3 is 16 residues. Germline values: CDR1 MDHEN, CDR2 SYDVKM.

There are a few counts of this clonotype. CDR3 protein: CASSQDLASVSYEQYF. The CDR3 nucleotides read TGCGCCAGCAGCCAAGATTTGGCTAGCGTCTCCTACGAGCAGTACTTC. The gene calls are TRBV4-3 and TRBJ2-7, with a weak D call TRBD2 (6 bases). The CDR3 contains 16 residues. Germline V gene data show CDR1 as LGHNA and CDR2 as YSLEER. The V and J ends lost 0 bases and 0 bases respectively, with 12 bases between them.

The chain is built from TRBV28 and TRBJ1-6; D is unresolved. Trimming shortened V by 4 bases and J by 4 bases, and 17 bases separated the two germline ends. Germline loops: CDR1 MDHEN, CDR2 SYDVKM. This CDR3 is 17 amino acids long. CDR3 residues: CASSSNLDVRYNSPLHF. CDR3 sequence (DNA): TGTGCCAGCAGTTCCAATCTCGACGTCCGGTATAATTCACCCCTCCACTTT.

This chain joins TRBV5-1 and TRBJ2-7; tentative D call: TRBD2 (5 bases). Germline CDR1 is SGHRS and CDR2 is YFSETQ. The CDR3 is made up of 12 amino acids. With 7 bases removed from V and 10 bases from J, the gap between germline ends came to 18 bases. The CDR3 DNA is TGCGCCAGCGGCTCCAGTGGGGAGTTCCAGTACTTC. The encoded protein is CASGSSGEFQYF.

This clonotype was seen a handful of times. The chain uses TRBV29-1 and TRBJ2-7; 8 bases align to TRBD2. The V gene end was trimmed by 6 bases and the J gene end by 7 bases; junction bases not matched to a gene: 5. Per the germline V gene, CDR1 is SQVTM and CDR2 is ANQGSEA. The CDR3 contains 11 residues. The DNA of the CDR3 is TGCAGCGTCGACGGGGGGGCTGAGCAGTACTTC. This gives the protein CSVDGGAEQYF.

To note about this clonotype: At one end, the junction sequence differs from germline, possibly due to a read error. The chain has TRBV12-3 or TRBV12-4 and TRBJ2-7; the match to TRBD1 covers 11 bases. This CDR3 is built from 17 residues. The CDR3 sequence: CAGSPGQGAPSAYEQYF. The CDR3 nucleotides are TGTGCCGGCAGTCCAGGACAGGGGGCTCCTTCCGCCTACGAGCAGTACTTC.

This clonotype has only a few counts. This chain joins TRBV19 and TRBJ1-2; weak D call: TRBD1 (5 bases). Germline V gene lookup returns CDR1 LNHDA and CDR2 SQIVND (reference sequence). V lost 5 bases, J lost 6 bases, and 16 bases lay in between. This CDR3 has 14 amino acids. CDR3 loop: CASSLRGAYNGYTF. CDR3 nucleotide sequence: TGTGCCAGTAGTCTCCGCGGGGCTTATAATGGCTACACCTTC.

This clonotype was counted between two and nine times. The chain uses TRBV4-1 and TRBJ2-1, with D hard to call. This CDR3 comprises 16 residues. CDR1 MGHRA and CDR2 YSYEKL come from the germline V gene. The V gene lost 3 bases and the J gene lost 0 bases, with 12 bases spanning the gap. CDR3 DNA sequence: TGCGCCAGCAGCCACTTTTCCCGCGGCTCCTACAATGAGCAGTTCTTC. It encodes CASSHFSRGSYNEQFF.

The sample holds many counts of this clonotype. The chain combines TRBV7-6 with TRBJ2-6; no definite D call. Germline CDR1 SGHVS, CDR2 FNYEAQ. This CDR3 spans 14 amino acids. V lost 6 bases and J lost 1, with 7 bases in between. CDR3 nucleotides: TGTGCCAGCAGTTCCACGTCTGGGGCCAACGTCCTGACTTTC. This translates into CASSSTSGANVLTF.

About this clonotype itself: Being one base from a much bigger clone, this may be a read error. The V and J genes are TRBV29-1 and TRBJ2-7; D is ambiguous. Germline V gene data show CDR1 as SQVTM and CDR2 as ANQGSEA. V was clipped by 4 bases and J by 10 bases, with 17 bases between them. The CDR3 runs to 12 residues. CDR3 sequence (DNA): TGCAGCGTTGCAGAAGCGAGAGGCACCCAGTACTTC. The encoded protein is CSVAEARGTQYF.

This clonotype was recorded only once. The CDR3 reads CASSQRDYNEQFF. The CDR3 coding sequence is TGCGCCAGCAGCCAAAGGGACTACAATGAGCAGTTCTTC. The chain has TRBV4-1 and TRBJ2-1; D unresolved. CDR1 and CDR2 (germline): MGHRA, YSYEKL. Trimming shortened V by 2 bases and J by 3 bases, and 5 bases separated the two germline ends. The CDR3 has 13 amino acids.